The 11 T cell receptor beta chains below all came from one sample that was sequenced in a study of type 1 regulatory T cells. These receptors have no known antigen. TCRdb reprocessed the reads via MiXCR and lists one record per CDR3 protein. This sample has about 68,000 distinct CDR3 sequences, with about 69% found just once. Source material: cultured T cells, either the whole culture or a sorted T cell fraction (not recorded which). Subset denoted: Tr1-enriched cell product generated in vitro against host alloantigens. The receptors come from a human donor in good health.

The V call is TRBV3-1, the J call TRBJ2-1, with a possible D match to TRBD2 (6 bases). The CDR3 loop spans 12 amino acids. Germline CDR1 is LGHDT and CDR2 is YNNKEL (reference sequence). The V gene lost 1 base and the J gene lost 8 bases, with 6 bases spanning the gap. In nucleotides, the CDR3 is TGTGCCAGCAGCCAAGTAGCGGATGAGCAGTTCTTC. Its protein product is CASSQVADEQFF.

The chain has TRBV2 and TRBJ2-3; TRBD2 might be the D (6 bases). Trimming removed 4 bases at V and 4 bases at J, with 12 bases between. This CDR3 has 14 amino acids. Germline CDR1 is SNHLY and CDR2 is FYNNEI. The CDR3, as DNA: TGTGCCAGCAGTGGTAGCGGAGACGCAGATACGCAGTATTTT. This codes for CASSGSGDADTQYF.

This clonotype has just one count. The chain recombines TRBV28 with TRBJ2-1; the D gene is possibly TRBD2 (5 bases). This CDR3 comprises 14 residues. V was trimmed by 7 bases and J by 5 bases, leaving 15 bases between them. Germline-derived CDR1 and CDR2 are MDHEN and SYDVKM. The CDR3 sequence is CASTPSGLNNEQFF. The DNA of the CDR3 is TGTGCCAGCACCCCAAGCGGACTGAACAATGAGCAGTTCTTC.

The gene calls are TRBV12-3 or TRBV12-4 and TRBJ1-1, with D maybe TRBD1 (5 bases). This CDR3 comprises 16 residues. The V end lost 3 bases, the J end lost 6 bases, and 20 bases lay between the germline ends. The CDR3 DNA is TGTGCCAGCAGTTTCTCCAGGGCCCCCCATCCCGCTGAAGCTTTCTTT. Translation gives CASSFSRAPHPAEAFF.

This rearrangement joins TRBV20-1 to TRBJ2-5; no clear D gene. This CDR3 comprises 14 residues. Germline V gene sequence: CDR1 DFQATT, CDR2 SNEGSKA (reference sequence). Trimming removed 5 bases at V and 7 bases at J, with 20 bases between. This CDR3 is CSAGRLGPLGTQYF. CDR3 sequence (DNA): TGCAGTGCTGGTCGGTTGGGTCCCCTTGGGACCCAGTACTTC.

The V and J genes are TRBV19 and TRBJ1-5; D is undetermined. CDR1 is LNHDA, CDR2 SQIVND, per germline (reference sequence). Trimming stripped 9 bases from V and 7 bases from J, with 16 bases between. There are 13 residues in the CDR3. CDR3: CASVERAQQPQHF. CDR3 bases: TGTGCCAGCGTAGAGCGGGCCCAACAGCCCCAGCATTTT.

This chain connects TRBV7-2 to TRBJ2-7; 8 bases agree with TRBD2. The germline CDR1 and CDR2 sequences are SGHTA and FQGNSA. This CDR3 spans 15 amino acids. Unmatched junction bases numbered 6, after V lost 3 bases and J lost 2 bases. The CDR3 sequence: CASSFSTSGAYEQYF. CDR3 sequence (DNA): TGTGCCAGCAGCTTTTCAACTAGCGGAGCCTACGAGCAGTACTTC.

The chain is built from TRBV3-1 and TRBJ2-1; 9 bases match TRBD2. V was clipped by 8 bases and J by 6 bases; unmatched bases: 14. The CDR3 contains 16 residues. Germline CDR1 LGHDT, CDR2 YNNKEL (reference sequence). This CDR3 is CASSSRGGRAVNEQFF. The CDR3 bases are TGTGCCAGCTCCTCACGGGGCGGGAGGGCCGTCAATGAGCAGTTCTTC.

This chain connects TRBV5-1 to TRBJ2-7; D call uncertain. Germline V gene lookup returns CDR1 SGHRS and CDR2 YFSETQ. CDR3 size: 13 residues. The V and J ends lost 5 bases and 3 bases respectively, with 12 bases between them. CDR3 DNA sequence: TGCGCCAGCAGAAAAGGCCTGGGCTACGAGCAGTACTTC. The encoded protein is CASRKGLGYEQYF.

The chain has TRBV15 and TRBJ2-1; D not resolved. Germline CDR1 is LNHNV and CDR2 is YYDKDF (reference sequence). V gave up 0 bases and J gave up 1 base, with 22 bases separating them. The CDR3 extends over 20 amino acids. CDR3 DNA: TGTGCCACCAGCAGAGATCTGACCCGGGCCGGGCCTTCATCCTACAATGAGCAGTTCTTC. Amino acid sequence: CATSRDLTRAGPSSYNEQFF.

The genes are TRBV27 and TRBJ2-2, with D perhaps being TRBD1 or TRBD2 (5 bases each). Germline lookup yields CDR1 MNHEY and CDR2 SMNVEV (reference sequence). The CDR3 contains 14 residues. Trimming removed 4 bases from V and 6 bases from J, with 12 bases in between. The CDR3 spells CASSWAGTSGELFF. CDR3 in DNA: TGTGCCAGCAGTTGGGCAGGGACCTCCGGGGAGCTGTTTTTT.